This note documents a single TCR beta chain sequence. The CDR3 is made up of 16 amino acids. CDR1 and CDR2 (germline): SGHDT, YYEEEE. Between the trimmed V and J ends, which lost 2 bases and 0 bases, there was a span of 12 bases. Authors' data handling: Estimation of nucleated cell counts was performed using reference gene primer amplification. The method was immunoSEQ multiplex PCR; TCRdb's version includes in-frame clones alone and lacks a portion of them. D and trimming come from the DNA, and the V and J calls and clone size come from that table. The table records about 120,000 clones, approximately 70% of them present only once. This sample stems from a study of blood T cell repertoires in COVID-19. Study information: The origin of the acute and convalescent COVID-19 samples was the United States, Italy and Spain. Sources were T cells, B-cell-depleted T cells, or PBMCs; the material itself was cDNA or gDNA.

The V call is TRBV5-6, the J call TRBJ1-3; maybe TRBD1 (6 bases). This TCR was recovered from a woman between 70 and 85 years old with acute or convalescent COVID-19. The sample comprised peripheral blood. This CDR3 reads CASSFPGQTSGNTIYF. The CDR3 coding sequence is TGTGCCAGCAGCTTTCCCGGACAGACCTCTGGAAACACCATATATTTT. Together with reference TRBV5-6 and TRBJ1-3, the CDR3 gives the full variable domain: DAGVTQSPTHLIKTRGQQVTLRCSPKSGHDTVSWYQQALGQGPQFIFQYYEEEERQRGNFPDRFSGHQFPNYSSELNVNALLLGDSALYLCASSFPGQTSGNTIYFGEGSWLTVV.